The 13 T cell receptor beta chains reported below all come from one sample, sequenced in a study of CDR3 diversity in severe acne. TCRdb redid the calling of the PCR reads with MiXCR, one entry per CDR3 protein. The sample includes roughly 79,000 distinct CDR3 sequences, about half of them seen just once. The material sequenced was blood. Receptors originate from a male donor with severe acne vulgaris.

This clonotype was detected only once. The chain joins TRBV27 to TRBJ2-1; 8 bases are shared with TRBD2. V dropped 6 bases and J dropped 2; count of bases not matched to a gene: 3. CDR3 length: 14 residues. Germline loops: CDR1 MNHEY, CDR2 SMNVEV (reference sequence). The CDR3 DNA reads TGTGCCAGCAGGGACGGGGGGGCCTACAATGAGCAGTTCTTC. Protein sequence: CASRDGGAYNEQFF.

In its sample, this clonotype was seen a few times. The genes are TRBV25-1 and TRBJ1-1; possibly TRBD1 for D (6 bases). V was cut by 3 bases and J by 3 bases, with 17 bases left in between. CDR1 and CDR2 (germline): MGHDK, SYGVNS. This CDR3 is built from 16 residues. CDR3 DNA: TGTGCCAGCAGTGAGGGGACAAGGAAGAGGGACACTGAAGCTTTCTTT. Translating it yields CASSEGTRKRDTEAFF.

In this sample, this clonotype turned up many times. CDR3 sequence (DNA): TGTGCCAGCAGACTGACTAGCGCATCCTACAATGAGCAGTTCTTC. Translated, it gives CASRLTSASYNEQFF. The rearrangement links TRBV12-3 or TRBV12-4 to TRBJ2-1; 8 nucleotides line up with TRBD2. The trim removed 6 bases at V and 1 base at J, leaving 5 bases unmatched. The CDR3 extends over 15 amino acids.

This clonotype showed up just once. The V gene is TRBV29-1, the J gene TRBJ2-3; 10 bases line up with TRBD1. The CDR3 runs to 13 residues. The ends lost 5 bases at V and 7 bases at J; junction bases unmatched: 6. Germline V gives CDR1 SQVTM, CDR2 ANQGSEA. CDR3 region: CSVLGTGDYTQYF. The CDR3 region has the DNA TGCAGCGTTTTGGGGACAGGGGACTATACGCAGTATTTT.

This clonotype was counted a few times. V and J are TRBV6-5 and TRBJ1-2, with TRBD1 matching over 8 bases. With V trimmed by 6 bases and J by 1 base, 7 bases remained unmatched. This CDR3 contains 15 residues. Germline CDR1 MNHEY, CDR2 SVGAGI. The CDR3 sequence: CASRTSGGHNYGYTF. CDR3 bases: TGTGCCAGCAGAACTTCAGGGGGCCATAACTATGGCTACACCTTC.

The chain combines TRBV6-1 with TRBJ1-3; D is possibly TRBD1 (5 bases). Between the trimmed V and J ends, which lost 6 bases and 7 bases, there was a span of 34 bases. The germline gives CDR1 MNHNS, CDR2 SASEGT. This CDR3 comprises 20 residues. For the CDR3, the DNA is TGTGCCAGCAGGAGACCTGGACAAGGCTATGGCTACACCTTCAGTAACACCATATATTTT. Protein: CASRRPGQGYGYTFSNTIYF.

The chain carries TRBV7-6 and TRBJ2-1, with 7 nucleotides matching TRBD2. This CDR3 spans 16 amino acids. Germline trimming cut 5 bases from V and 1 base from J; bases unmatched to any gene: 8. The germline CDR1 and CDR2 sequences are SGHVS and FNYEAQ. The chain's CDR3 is CASSRTGTKSYNEQFF. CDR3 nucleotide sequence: TGTGCCAGCAGCCGAACCGGGACTAAGTCCTACAATGAGCAGTTCTTC.

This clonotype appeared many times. CDR3 residues: CASSSQGSYNSPLHF. DNA for the CDR3: TGCGCCAGCAGCTCCCAGGGGTCCTATAATTCACCCCTCCACTTT. This chain uses TRBV5-1 with TRBJ1-6, with a tentative D call TRBD1 (6 bases). The CDR3 spans 15 residues. V dropped 3 bases and J dropped 1 base, with 8 bases sitting between them. Germline V gene lookup returns CDR1 SGHRS and CDR2 YFSETQ.

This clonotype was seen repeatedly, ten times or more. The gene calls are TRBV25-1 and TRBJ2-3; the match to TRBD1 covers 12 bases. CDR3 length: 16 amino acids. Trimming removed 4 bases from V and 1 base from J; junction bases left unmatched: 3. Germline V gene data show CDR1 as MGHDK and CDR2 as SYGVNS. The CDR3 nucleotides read TGTGCCAGCAGTGGGGGACAGGGGGCCGGCACAGATACGCAGTATTTT. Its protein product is CASSGGQGAGTDTQYF.

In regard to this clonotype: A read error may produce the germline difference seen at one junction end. CDR3 sequence (DNA): TGTGCTAGCAGCCTCGGGCCCACTACTGGGGCCAACGTCCTGACTTTC. It is translated as CASSLGPTTGANVLTF. The chain joins TRBV7-7 to TRBJ2-6; no clear D gene. The CDR3 contains 16 residues. Germline V gene data show CDR1 as SSHAT and CDR2 as FNYEAQ (reference sequence).

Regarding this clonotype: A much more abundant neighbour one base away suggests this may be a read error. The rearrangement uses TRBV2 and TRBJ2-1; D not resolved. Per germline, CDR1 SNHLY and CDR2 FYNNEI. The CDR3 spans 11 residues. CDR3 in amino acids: CASNENYEQFF. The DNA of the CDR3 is TGTGCCAGCAATGAAAATTATGAGCAGTTCTTC.

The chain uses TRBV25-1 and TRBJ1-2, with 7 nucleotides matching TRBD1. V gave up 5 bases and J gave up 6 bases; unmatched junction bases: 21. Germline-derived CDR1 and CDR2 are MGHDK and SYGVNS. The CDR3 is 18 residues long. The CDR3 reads CASSLWQTEDRPKDGYTF. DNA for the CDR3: TGTGCCAGCAGTTTGTGGCAAACAGAGGACAGGCCTAAGGATGGCTACACCTTC.

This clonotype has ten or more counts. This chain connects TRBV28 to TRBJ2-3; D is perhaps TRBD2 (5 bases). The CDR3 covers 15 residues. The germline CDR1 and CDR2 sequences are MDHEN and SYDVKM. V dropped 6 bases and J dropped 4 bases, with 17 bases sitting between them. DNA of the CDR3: TGTGCCAGCAGCTCCTCCGACCGGGGATCAGATACGCAGTATTTT. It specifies CASSSSDRGSDTQYF. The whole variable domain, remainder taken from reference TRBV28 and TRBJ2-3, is DVKVTQSSRYLVKRTGEKVFLECVQDMDHENMFWYRQDPGLGLRLIYFSYDVKMKEKGDIPEGYSVSREKKERFSLILESASTNQTSMYLCASSSSDRGSDTQYFGPGTRLTVL.